The 6 T cell receptor beta chains given below trace back to one sample, sequenced in a study of PD-1 blockade in mismatch repair-deficient tumors. Clones were read by immunoSEQ multiplex PCR, and TCRdb kept only the in-frame ones, dropping some. This table holds around 51,000 clones, roughly 80% found once. Here the sequenced sample was peripheral blood, taken approximately 18 weeks after starting pembrolizumab. These receptors originate from an adult with mismatch repair-deficient cancer.

The genes are TRBV7-6 and TRBJ1-3; D is undetermined. From germline, CDR1 is SGHVS and CDR2 FNYEAQ. V was pared by 4 bases and J by 0 bases, with 10 bases between. This CDR3 is 15 amino acids long. Here the CDR3 reads CASSSPRDSGNTIYF. DNA for the CDR3: TGTGCCAGCAGCTCCCCCCGAGACTCTGGAAACACCATATATTTT. The full variable domain, in which reference TRBV7-6 and TRBJ1-3 provide the parts outside the CDR3, is GAGVSQSPRYKVTKRGQDVALRCDPISGHVSLYWYRQALGQGPEFLTYFNYEAQQDKSGLPNDRFSAERPEGSISTLTIQRTEQRDSAMYRCASSSPRDSGNTIYFGEGSWLTVV.

The CDR3 region is CASSSTGAAAQETQYF. CDR3 DNA sequence: TGTGCCAGTAGTTCAACTGGGGCAGCAGCCCAAGAGACCCAGTACTTC. The chain has TRBV19 and TRBJ2-5; D is perhaps TRBD1 (5 bases). Trimming left V 5 bases short and J 1 base short, with 17 bases between. Germline V gene sequence: CDR1 LNHDA, CDR2 SQIVND (reference sequence). CDR3 length equals 16 residues. The full variable domain, with the rest looked up from reference TRBV19 and TRBJ2-5, is DGGITQSPKYLFRKEGQNVTLSCEQNLNHDAMYWYRQDPGQGLRLIYYSQIVNDFQKGDIAEGYSVSREKKESFPLTVTSAQKNPTAFYLCASSSTGAAAQETQYFGPGTRLLVL.

This clone qualifies as medium-sized. The rearrangement links TRBV18 to TRBJ1-2, with D hard to call. From germline, CDR1 is KGHSH and CDR2 LQKENI. The germline V and J ends were trimmed by 3 bases and 3 bases, with 8 bases remaining between them. The CDR3 covers 13 residues. The CDR3 nucleotides are TGTGCCAGCTCACCTGCGGAGTACTATGGCTACACCTTC. Protein product: CASSPAEYYGYTF.

The chain links TRBV4-1 to TRBJ2-7; 11 bases agree with TRBD2. The V and J ends lost 4 bases and 2 bases, in that order; junction bases with no gene match: 4. CDR1 MGHRA and CDR2 YSYEKL come from the germline V gene. The CDR3 consists of 15 residues. The chain's CDR3 is CASSRLAGSTYEQYF. In DNA, the CDR3 is TGCGCCAGCAGCCGACTAGCGGGATCCACCTACGAGCAGTACTTC.

Concerning this clone: The identical CDR3 is also encoded by other nucleotide sequences in the sample. The V call is TRBV5-8, the J call TRBJ1-5; D is uncertain. The V gene lost 2 bases and the J gene lost 9 bases, with 9 bases spanning the gap. CDR1 and CDR2 (germline): SGHTS, YDEGEE. The CDR3 runs to 12 residues. The CDR3 loop reads CASSLRRGPQHF. The CDR3 nucleotides read TGTGCCAGCAGCTTAAGGAGAGGGCCCCAGCATTTT.

This clone was seen only once. The chain employs TRBV27 and TRBJ2-7, with TRBD2 identical over 12 bases. The CDR3 totals 16 residues. Per the germline V gene, CDR1 is MNHEY and CDR2 is SMNVEV (reference sequence). V lost 4 bases, J lost 9 bases, and 13 bases stayed unmatched. The CDR3 DNA follows: TGTGCCAGCAGTTCAGGACTAGCGGGAACACGTGCCCGGCAGTACTTC. It is translated as CASSSGLAGTRARQYF.